This T cell receptor (beta chain) was captured in a study of blood T cells in healthy people across ages. Study outcomes and limitations: Relative to aged donors, long-lived donors carried more naive CD4+ cells and displayed higher diversity. The authors considered diversity estimates from one million T cells to be underestimates.

The V and J ends lost 5 bases and 5 bases, in that order; junction bases with no gene match: 13. The CDR3 totals 17 residues. CDR1 and CDR2 (germline): DFQATT, SNEGSKA (reference sequence). It was with a sample-barcoded 5' primer and a J-beta primer mix that a second PCR of about 7 to 12 cycles was run. A tag from a template-switch adaptor with 12 random nucleotides marked each cDNA molecule. Samples each returned at least 2.5 million CDR3-containing paired-end reads. Via MiXCR, TCRdb re-called the 5' RACE reads, giving one row per CDR3 protein. The data hold 1,300,000 or so distinct CDR3 sequences, with around 59% observed a single time. A single count supports this clonotype. The antigen is not known.

This receptor was taken from a man between 18 and 35 years old in good health. The V call is TRBV20-1, the J call TRBJ1-5; TRBD1 agrees at 12 bases. Sequenced input: blood. The DNA for the CDR3 is TGCAGTGCTGACAGAAGTGGGACAGGGGGCATCTATCAGCCCCAGCATTTT. Amino acids: CSADRSGTGGIYQPQHF.